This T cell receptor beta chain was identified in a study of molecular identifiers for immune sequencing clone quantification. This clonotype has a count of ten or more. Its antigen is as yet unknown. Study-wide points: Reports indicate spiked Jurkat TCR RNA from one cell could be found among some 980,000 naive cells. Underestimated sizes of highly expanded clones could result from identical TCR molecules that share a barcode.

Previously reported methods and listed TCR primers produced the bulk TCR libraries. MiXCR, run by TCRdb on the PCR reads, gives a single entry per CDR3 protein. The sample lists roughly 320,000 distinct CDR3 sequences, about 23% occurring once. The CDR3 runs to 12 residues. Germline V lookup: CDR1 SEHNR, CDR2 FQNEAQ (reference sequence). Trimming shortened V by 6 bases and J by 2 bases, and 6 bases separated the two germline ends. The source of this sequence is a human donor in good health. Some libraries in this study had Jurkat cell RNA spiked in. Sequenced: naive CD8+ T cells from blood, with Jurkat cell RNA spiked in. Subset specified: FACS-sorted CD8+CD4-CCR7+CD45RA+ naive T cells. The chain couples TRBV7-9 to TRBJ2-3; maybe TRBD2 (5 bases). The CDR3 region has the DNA TGTGCCAGCAGGGACTTCACAGATACGCAGTATTTT. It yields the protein CASRDFTDTQYF.